This TCR beta chain was captured in a study of T cell responses to AZD1222 COVID-19 vaccine. With respect to this clone: Antigen specificity is unknown.

Germline V gives CDR1 LGHDT, CDR2 YNNKEL (reference sequence). Trimming cost V 1 base and J 1 base; bases outside gene matches: 6. This CDR3 is built from 16 residues. Sequencing was performed with immunoSEQ multiplex PCR; in TCRdb, only in-frame clones are kept and a portion is missing. The table has about 170,000 clones, roughly nine tenths seen once. Points from the study as a whole: CD4 TCRs associated with vaccination spanned spike, dominating at 160-218 and 743-854. Spike-specific TCR depth and breadth grew after two AZD1222 doses. Baseline testing showed seropositivity in only six AZD1222 recipients.

Sequenced here: peripheral blood, sampled 28 days after the second AZD1222 dose. The source is an adult who received the AZD1222 COVID-19 vaccine. This sequence joins TRBV3-1 (or the pseudogene TRBV3-2) and TRBJ1-1; 7 positions agree with TRBD1. This CDR3 is CASSQGIQGTNTEAFF. DNA for the CDR3: TGTGCCAGCAGCCAAGGCATACAGGGGACGAACACTGAAGCTTTCTTT.